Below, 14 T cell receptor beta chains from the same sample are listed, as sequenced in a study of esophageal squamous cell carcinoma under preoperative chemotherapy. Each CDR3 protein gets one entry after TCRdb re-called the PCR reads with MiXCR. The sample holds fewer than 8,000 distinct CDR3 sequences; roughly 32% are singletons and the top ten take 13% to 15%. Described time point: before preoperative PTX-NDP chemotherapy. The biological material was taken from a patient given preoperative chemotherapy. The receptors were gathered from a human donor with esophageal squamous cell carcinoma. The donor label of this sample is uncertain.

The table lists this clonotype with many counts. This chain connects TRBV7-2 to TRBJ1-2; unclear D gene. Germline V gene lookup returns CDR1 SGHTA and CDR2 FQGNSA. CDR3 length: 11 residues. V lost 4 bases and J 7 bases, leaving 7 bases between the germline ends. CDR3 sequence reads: CASSSLFGYTF. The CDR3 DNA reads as TGTGCCAGCAGCTCCTTATTTGGCTACACCTTC.

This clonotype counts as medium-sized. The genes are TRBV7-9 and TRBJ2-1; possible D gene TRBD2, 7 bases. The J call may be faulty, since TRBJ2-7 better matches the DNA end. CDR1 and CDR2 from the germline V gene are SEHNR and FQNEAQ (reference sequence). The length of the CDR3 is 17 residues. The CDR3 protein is CASSSRGPSGEANEQYF. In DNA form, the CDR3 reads TGTGCCAGCAGCTCCCGGGGGCCTAGCGGAGAAGCCAATGAGCAGTACTTC.

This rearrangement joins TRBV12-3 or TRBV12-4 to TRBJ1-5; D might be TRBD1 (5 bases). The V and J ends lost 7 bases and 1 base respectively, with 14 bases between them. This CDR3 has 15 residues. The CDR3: CASTVGRASNQPQHF. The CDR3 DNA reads TGTGCCAGCACGGTGGGCAGGGCGAGCAATCAGCCCCAGCATTTT.

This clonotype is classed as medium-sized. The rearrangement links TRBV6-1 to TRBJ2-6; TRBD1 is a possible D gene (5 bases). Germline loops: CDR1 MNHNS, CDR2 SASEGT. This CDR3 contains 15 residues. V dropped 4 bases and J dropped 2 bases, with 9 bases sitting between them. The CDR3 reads CASSASRAGANVLTF. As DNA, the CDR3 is TGTGCCAGCAGTGCCAGCAGGGCTGGGGCCAACGTCCTGACTTTC.

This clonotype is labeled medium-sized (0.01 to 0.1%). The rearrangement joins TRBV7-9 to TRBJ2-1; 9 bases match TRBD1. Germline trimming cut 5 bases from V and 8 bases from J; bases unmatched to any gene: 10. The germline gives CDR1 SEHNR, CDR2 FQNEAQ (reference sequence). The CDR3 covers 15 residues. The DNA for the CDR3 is TGTGCCAGCAGCAGGGGGAAACAGGGGGCGCATGAGCAGTTCTTC. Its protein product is CASSRGKQGAHEQFF.

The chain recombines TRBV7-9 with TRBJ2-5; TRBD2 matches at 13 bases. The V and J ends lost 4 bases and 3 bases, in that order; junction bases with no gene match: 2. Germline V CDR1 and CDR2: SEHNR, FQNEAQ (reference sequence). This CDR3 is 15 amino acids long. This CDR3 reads CASSWTSGGKETQYF. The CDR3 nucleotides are TGTGCCAGCAGCTGGACTAGCGGGGGCAAAGAGACCCAGTACTTC.

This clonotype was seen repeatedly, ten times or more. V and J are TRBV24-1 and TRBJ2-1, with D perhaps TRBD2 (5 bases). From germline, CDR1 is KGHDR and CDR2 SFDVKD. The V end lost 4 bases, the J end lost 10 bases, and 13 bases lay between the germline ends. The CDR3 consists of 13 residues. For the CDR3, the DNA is TGTGCCACCAGTGAAAGCGGCCGCTACGAGCAGTTCTTC. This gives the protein CATSESGRYEQFF.

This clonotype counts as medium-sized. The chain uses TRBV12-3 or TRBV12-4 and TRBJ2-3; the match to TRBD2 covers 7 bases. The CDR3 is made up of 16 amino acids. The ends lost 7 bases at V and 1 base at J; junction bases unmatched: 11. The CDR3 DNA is TGTGCCAGCACCCGGTTTCCGGGAGGAGGCACAGATACGCAGTATTTT. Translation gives CASTRFPGGGTDTQYF.

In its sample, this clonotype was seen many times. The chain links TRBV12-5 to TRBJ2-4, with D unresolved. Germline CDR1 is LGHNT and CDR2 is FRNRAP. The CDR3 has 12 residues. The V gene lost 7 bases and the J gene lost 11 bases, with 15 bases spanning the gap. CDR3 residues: CASAEGILLQYF. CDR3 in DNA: TGTGCTAGTGCCGAAGGGATTTTGCTTCAGTACTTC.

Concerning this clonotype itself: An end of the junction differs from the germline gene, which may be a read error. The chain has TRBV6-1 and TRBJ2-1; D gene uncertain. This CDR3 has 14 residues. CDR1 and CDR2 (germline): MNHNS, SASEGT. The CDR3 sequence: CASSLVNERREQVF. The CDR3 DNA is TGTGCCAGCAGTCTAGTTAATGAGCGTCGTGAGCAGGTCTTC.

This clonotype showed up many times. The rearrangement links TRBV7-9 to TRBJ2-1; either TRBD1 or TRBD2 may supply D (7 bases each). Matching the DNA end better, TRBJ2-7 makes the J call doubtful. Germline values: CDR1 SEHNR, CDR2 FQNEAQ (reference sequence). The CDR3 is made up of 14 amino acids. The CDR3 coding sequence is TGTGCCAGCAGGAGCGGGACAGATTACAATGAGCAGTACTTC. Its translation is CASRSGTDYNEQYF.

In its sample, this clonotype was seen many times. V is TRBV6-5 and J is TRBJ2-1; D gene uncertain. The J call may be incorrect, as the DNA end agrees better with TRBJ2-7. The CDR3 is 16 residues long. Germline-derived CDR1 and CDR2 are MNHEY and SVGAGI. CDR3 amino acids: CASSSPDASSYNEQYF. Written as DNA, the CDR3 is TGTGCCAGCAGTTCCCCGGACGCAAGCTCCTACAATGAGCAGTACTTC.

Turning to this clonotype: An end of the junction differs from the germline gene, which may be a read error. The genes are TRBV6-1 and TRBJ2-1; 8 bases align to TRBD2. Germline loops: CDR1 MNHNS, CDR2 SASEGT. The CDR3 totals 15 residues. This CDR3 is CASSESGSCYNEQVF. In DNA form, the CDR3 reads TGTGCCAGCAGTGAGAGCGGGAGCTGCTACAATGAGCAGGTCTTC.

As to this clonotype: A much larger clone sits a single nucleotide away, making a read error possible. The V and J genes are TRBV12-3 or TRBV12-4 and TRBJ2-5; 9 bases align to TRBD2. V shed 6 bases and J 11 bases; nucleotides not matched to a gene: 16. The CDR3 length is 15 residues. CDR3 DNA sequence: TGTGCCAGCAGGGGTAGCGGGAGTCAAAACAATGAGCAGTACTTC. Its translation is CASRGSGSQNNEQYF.